Detailed here is one T cell receptor (beta chain). Its antigen is unidentified. From RNA, the CDR3 regions of TCR beta chains were amplified and sequenced. An opening RT-PCR round employed HTBI primers and preceded a second-round multiplex PCR. One entry per CDR3 protein results from TCRdb running MiXCR on the multiplex PCR reads. This sample has roughly 600,000 distinct CDR3 sequences, with under 45% found just once. The data belong to a study of Graves' ophthalmopathy and Graves' hyperthyroidism. Study-level information: Ophthalmopathy not arising within 18 months of follow-up defined hyperthyroidism as stable.

The CDR3 extends over 13 amino acids. CDR1 and CDR2 from the germline V gene are SGDLS and YYNGEE. Certain patients were not enrolled. These were patients with other autoimmune diseases, uncontrolled infections, pregnancy or lactation. Each diagnosis was determined on the basis of clinical symptoms, serum thyroxine, TRAb, thyroid ultrasound and orbital computed tomography. Study results and caveats: Blood also harbored most expanded thyroid clonotypes above 0.001 frequency.

Sequenced material: peripheral blood or thyroid tissue (not recorded which). This sequence was found in an adult man with Graves' hyperthyroidism. V gene TRBV9 combines with J gene TRBJ2-7; D gene ambiguous. The DNA end favors TRBJ2-1, so the J call may be wrong. The CDR3 DNA reads as TGTGCCAGCAGCGTATCCTTGAACAATGAGCAGTTCTTC. It is translated as CASSVSLNNEQFF.